This T cell receptor beta chain derives from a study of blood T cells in healthy people across ages. It was with a sample-barcoded 5' primer and a J-beta primer mix that a second PCR of about 7 to 12 cycles was run. Each CDR3 protein is one row after TCRdb ran MiXCR on the 5' RACE reads. The data show about 800,000 distinct CDR3 sequences, with approximately 25% seen just once and under 4.5% held by the top ten. The length of the CDR3 is 14 residues. Deletions cut 5 bases from V and 6 bases from J, with 16 bases between. Germline CDR1 SGHAT, CDR2 FQNNGV. This sample also belongs to another study, concerning T cells of mothers and their children.

This rearrangement joins TRBV11-2 to TRBJ1-1; the D gene is possibly TRBD1 (5 bases). The source is a boy between 10 and 17 years old in good health. Sample: blood. As DNA, the CDR3 is TGTGCCAGCAGCCCCTTACGGGGGATTCCTGAAGCTTTCTTT. Translated: CASSPLRGIPEAFF.